These 27 T cell receptor beta chains were all obtained from the same sample, sequenced in a study of blood T cell repertoires in COVID-19. Profiling relied on immunoSEQ multiplex PCR, and the TCRdb table lists in-frame clones only, not all of them. The table shows roughly 41,000 clones, with around four fifths occurring only once. Sequenced sample: peripheral blood. These receptors all stem from a man aged 50 to 59 with active COVID-19.

The rearrangement joins TRBV28 to TRBJ1-3; no definite D call. The CDR3 has 15 residues. V was shortened by 8 bases and J by 0 bases, with 14 bases between the two germline ends. The germline CDR1 and CDR2 sequences are MDHEN and SYDVKM. In DNA, the CDR3 is TGTGCCAGCGGACCGGGAGATCTCTCTGGAAACACCATATATTTT. Amino acid sequence: CASGPGDLSGNTIYF. The full variable domain, in which reference TRBV28 and TRBJ1-3 provide the parts outside the CDR3, is DVKVTQSSRYLVKRTGEKVFLECVQDMDHENMFWYRQDPGLGLRLIYFSYDVKMKEKGDIPEGYSVSREKKERFSLILESASTNQTSMYLCASGPGDLSGNTIYFGEGSWLTVV.

This chain joins TRBV2 and TRBJ1-3; D perhaps matches TRBD1 (6 bases). The CDR3 length is 14 residues. Trimming stripped 6 bases from V and 4 bases from J, with 13 bases between. Germline CDR1 reads SNHLY; CDR2 reads FYNNEI. Here the CDR3 DNA reads TGTGCCAGCAGAAAGTGGGGGCAAGGAAACACCATATATTTT. As protein: CASRKWGQGNTIYF.

The chain joins TRBV5-1 to TRBJ2-5, with a weak D call TRBD1 (6 bases). The CDR3 covers 14 residues. CDR1 is SGHRS and CDR2 is YFSETQ in the germline V gene. The V end lost 2 bases, the J end lost 5 bases, and 13 bases lay between the germline ends. The CDR3 DNA reads as TGCGCCAGCAGCTTACAGGGATCCAGGGAGACCCAGTACTTC. Translated: CASSLQGSRETQYF.

The chain links TRBV27 to TRBJ2-1; 10 positions match TRBD1. The trim removed 6 bases at V and 7 bases at J, leaving 6 bases unmatched. CDR1 is MNHEY and CDR2 is SMNVEV in the germline V gene (reference sequence). The CDR3 extends over 14 amino acids. DNA for the CDR3: TGTGCCAGCAGGATCCGGGACAGGGGTAATGAGCAGTTCTTC. Protein: CASRIRDRGNEQFF.

This chain links TRBV10-2 with TRBJ2-5; 9 positions match TRBD2. The CDR3 spans 15 residues. V gave up 2 bases and J gave up 4 bases; unmatched junction bases: 5. The germline gives CDR1 WSHSY, CDR2 SAAADI. The CDR3 loop is CASSEPAGGRETQYF. The CDR3 nucleotides are TGCGCCAGCAGTGAGCCTGCGGGGGGGAGAGAGACCCAGTACTTC.

V usage is TRBV9 and J usage is TRBJ2-3; TRBD2 aligns across 11 bases. V lost 3 bases to trimming and J lost 6 bases; unmatched junction nucleotides: 6. The CDR3 covers 15 residues. Germline CDR1 SGDLS, CDR2 YYNGEE. The chain's CDR3 is CASSGSGGAMDTQYF. The CDR3 nucleotides are TGTGCCAGCAGCGGTAGCGGGGGGGCTATGGATACGCAGTATTTT.

This sequence joins TRBV4-1 and TRBJ1-5; TRBD1 might be the D (5 bases). CDR1 is MGHRA and CDR2 is YSYEKL in the germline V gene. Trimming took off 1 base at V and 5 bases at J, with 9 bases between the two ends. CDR3 length: 14 residues. The CDR3 region has the DNA TGCGCCAGCAGCCAAGTTGCGGGGGATCAGCCCCAGCATTTT. Translating it yields CASSQVAGDQPQHF.

This chain joins TRBV4-1 and TRBJ2-7; 7 nucleotides match TRBD2. The CDR3 runs 15 residues. Per the germline V gene, CDR1 is MGHRA and CDR2 is YSYEKL. J was trimmed by 4 bases and V by 0 bases; bases with no gene match: 6. The CDR3 region has the DNA TGCGCCAGCAGCCAAGAGAGCGGGGAGCAGTACGAGCAGTACTTC. Its protein product is CASSQESGEQYEQYF.

This chain uses TRBV7-9 with TRBJ1-1; the match to TRBD1 covers 8 bases. The CDR3 runs 18 residues. V trimming: 1 base; J trimming: 3 bases; junction bases outside the gene matches: 13. Germline V gene data show CDR1 as SEHNR and CDR2 as FQNEAQ (reference sequence). CDR3 protein: CASSLVGTGYIEYTEAFF. In DNA form, the CDR3 reads TGTGCCAGCAGCTTAGTGGGGACAGGATATATCGAGTACACTGAAGCTTTCTTT. The full variable domain, in which reference TRBV7-9 and TRBJ1-1 provide the parts outside the CDR3, is DTGVSQNPRHKITKRGQNVTFRCDPISEHNRLYWYRQTLGQGPEFLTYFQNEAQLEKSRLLSDRFSAERPKGSFSTLEIQRTEQGDSAMYLCASSLVGTGYIEYTEAFFGQGTRLTVV.

This chain joins TRBV12-3 or TRBV12-4 and TRBJ2-2, with no clear D. V was pared by 3 bases and J by 6 bases, with 8 bases between. The CDR3 is made up of 13 amino acids. The CDR3: CASSFWPAGELFF. CDR3 DNA: TGTGCCAGCAGTTTTTGGCCCGCCGGGGAGCTGTTTTTT.

The rearrangement uses TRBV19 and TRBJ1-2; D ambiguous. V lost 5 bases to trimming and J lost 0 bases, with 16 bases between them. The germline gives CDR1 LNHDA, CDR2 SQIVND (reference sequence). The CDR3 sequence is 16 residues long. Here the CDR3 DNA reads TGTGCCAGTAGTTTAAACAGCGGTACCTCTAACTATGGCTACACCTTC. This gives the protein CASSLNSGTSNYGYTF.

The chain carries TRBV27 and TRBJ2-7, with TRBD2 identical over 8 bases. V lost 1 base to trimming and J lost 0 bases; unmatched junction nucleotides: 2. The CDR3 runs 15 residues. Germline assignment: CDR1 MNHEY and CDR2 SMNVEV (reference sequence). DNA of the CDR3: TGTGCCAGCAGTTTATTAGCGGGGAGCTCCTACGAGCAGTACTTC. This codes for CASSLLAGSSYEQYF.

The V gene is TRBV12-3 or TRBV12-4, the J gene TRBJ2-3; 7 nucleotides line up with TRBD2. J lost 3 bases, V lost 8 bases, and 5 bases had no gene match. This CDR3 comprises 13 residues. The CDR3 DNA reads as TGTGCCAGCGGGGGGGGATGGACAGATACGCAGTATTTT. Translating gives CASGGGWTDTQYF.

The V call is TRBV9, the J call TRBJ2-7; 9 bases fit TRBD2. The CDR3 length is 13 residues. The V and J ends lost 0 bases and 7 bases, in that order; junction bases with no gene match: 2. CDR1 and CDR2 (germline): SGDLS, YYNGEE. In DNA, the CDR3 is TGTGCCAGCAGCGTAGGAACTAGCGGGGAGCAGTACTTC. This codes for CASSVGTSGEQYF. Drawing the rest from reference TRBV9 and TRBJ2-7, the complete variable domain is DSGVTQTPKHLITATGQRVTLRCSPRSGDLSVYWYQQSLDQGLQFLIQYYNGEERAKGNILERFSAQQFPDLHSELNLSSLELGDSALYFCASSVGTSGEQYFGPGTRLTVT.

The chain combines TRBV6-5 with TRBJ1-2, with D possibly TRBD1 on 6 matching bases. Per germline, CDR1 MNHEY and CDR2 SVGAGI. This CDR3 has 13 residues. The V end was cut by 4 bases, the J end by 2 bases, with 8 bases between. CDR3 in amino acids: CASSWTENYGYTF. The DNA for the CDR3 is TGTGCCAGCAGTTGGACAGAGAACTATGGCTACACCTTC.

This clone showed up just a few times. V usage is TRBV7-2 and J usage is TRBJ1-2; D remains ambiguous. The germline V and J ends were trimmed by 5 bases and 8 bases, with 12 bases remaining between them. The CDR3 loop spans 12 amino acids. In germline, CDR1 is SGHTA, CDR2 FQGNSA. This CDR3 is CASSPSRRGYTF. The CDR3 DNA reads TGTGCCAGCAGCCCTAGCCGGAGGGGCTACACCTTC.

DNA of the CDR3: TGTGCCAGCAGCCCGATTGTGGGACTGACTGGAAACACCATATATTTT. This translates into CASSPIVGLTGNTIYF. This chain uses TRBV11-2 with TRBJ1-3, with D possibly matching TRBD1 (5 bases). The CDR3 covers 16 residues. V was cut by 5 bases and J by 2 bases, with 16 bases left in between. Looked up from germline, CDR1 is SGHAT and CDR2 is FQNNGV.

The CDR3 DNA is TGTGCCAGCACCCCCATTAGTGTGAATGAGCAGTTCTTC. It encodes CASTPISVNEQFF. This chain connects TRBV7-6 to TRBJ2-1, with D unresolved. V was cut by 7 bases and J by 7 bases, with 14 bases left in between. CDR1 is SGHVS, CDR2 FNYEAQ, per germline. The CDR3 length is 13 residues.

The chain combines TRBV7-8 with TRBJ1-5; D perhaps matches TRBD1 (5 bases). Germline values: CDR1 SGHVS, CDR2 FQNEAQ. This CDR3 has 12 amino acids. Trimming cost V 9 bases and J 5 bases, with 11 bases left between them. The CDR3 here is CARTGEYQPQHF. CDR3 DNA sequence: TGTGCCAGAACAGGAGAATATCAGCCCCAGCATTTT.

This clone was counted a single time. The CDR3 spells CASSRANYEQYF. CDR3 nucleotide sequence: TGTGCCAGCAGCCGGGCCAACTACGAGCAGTACTTC. This chain links TRBV3-1 (or the pseudogene TRBV3-2) with TRBJ2-7; unclear D gene. Germline loops: CDR1 LGHDT, CDR2 YNNKEL (reference sequence). The CDR3 sequence is 12 residues long. The V gene lost 4 bases and the J gene lost 3 bases, with 7 bases spanning the gap.

The V gene is TRBV5-8, the J gene TRBJ2-7; D gene uncertain. Trimming stripped 4 bases from V and 2 bases from J, with 4 bases between. The CDR3 covers 11 residues. Germline-derived CDR1 and CDR2 are SGHTS and YDEGEE. In nucleotides, the CDR3 is TGTGCCAGCAGCGTAGCCTACGAGCAGTACTTC. Its protein product is CASSVAYEQYF.

V gene TRBV9 combines with J gene TRBJ1-1; 7 positions agree with TRBD1. CDR3 length: 14 amino acids. Trimming at V came to 4 bases and at J to 0 bases, leaving 3 bases not matched to a gene. Germline V lookup: CDR1 SGDLS, CDR2 YYNGEE. The DNA for the CDR3 is TGTGCCAGCAGCTGGACAGGTTTGAACACTGAAGCTTTCTTT. Translating it yields CASSWTGLNTEAFF.

The chain uses TRBV13 and TRBJ2-1, with a possible D match to TRBD1 (6 bases). The length of the CDR3 is 15 residues. Germline loops: CDR1 PRHDT, CDR2 FYEKMQ (reference sequence). Trimming left V 3 bases short and J 2 bases short, with 11 bases between. The CDR3 sequence is CASSLIQGTYNEQFF. The CDR3 bases are TGTGCCAGCAGCTTGATTCAGGGGACCTACAATGAGCAGTTCTTC.

The sample holds one count of this clone. V and J are TRBV19 and TRBJ2-5; TRBD1 aligns across 9 bases. The CDR3 is made up of 15 amino acids. Germline CDR1 reads LNHDA; CDR2 reads SQIVND (reference sequence). The ends lost 6 bases at V and 4 bases at J; junction bases unmatched: 9. The CDR3 region is CASSHTGGGGETQYF. The CDR3 coding sequence is TGTGCCAGTAGCCATACAGGGGGCGGAGGAGAGACCCAGTACTTC.

The CDR3 here is CASSFLGDYGYTF. DNA for the CDR3: TGTGCCAGCAGCTTTTTAGGGGATTATGGCTACACCTTC. The chain recombines TRBV7-8 with TRBJ1-2; D possibly corresponds to TRBD1 (5 bases). V was cut by 3 bases and J by 5 bases, with 10 bases left in between. The CDR3 length is 13 residues. Germline V CDR1 and CDR2: SGHVS, FQNEAQ.

The chain has TRBV4-1 and TRBJ2-1; possibly TRBD1 for D (7 bases). The CDR3 is made up of 16 amino acids. Germline V lookup: CDR1 MGHRA, CDR2 YSYEKL. V lost 3 bases and J 7 bases, leaving 19 bases between the germline ends. For the CDR3, the DNA is TGCGCCAGCAGCCACCACATCGACAGGGCGGGGAATGAGCAGTTCTTC. Its translation: CASSHHIDRAGNEQFF.

The V gene is TRBV7-6, the J gene TRBJ2-2; 7 bases are a match to TRBD1. Trimming at V came to 5 bases and at J to 8 bases, leaving 14 bases not matched to a gene. From germline, CDR1 is SGHVS and CDR2 FNYEAQ. The CDR3 consists of 16 residues. The CDR3 DNA sequence: TGTGCCAGCAGCCCCCCTCAAGGGGGCGCGGCTGGGGAGCTGTTTTTT. Translated, it gives CASSPPQGGAAGELFF.